Listed below are T cell receptor beta chains from one sample, sequenced in a study of T-cell reconstitution after alpha-beta-depleted transplantation in children. Each CDR3 protein gets one entry after TCRdb re-called the PCR reads with MiXCR. The table has nearly 250,000 distinct CDR3 sequences, approximately 8.9% seen once; the top ten hold almost 6.5%. The material was PBMCs, mostly from graft donor cells, obtained 180 days after TCRalphabeta/CD19-depleted stem cell transplant. Source of these receptors: a male patient younger than 18 who had a stem cell transplant for acute lymphoblastic leukemia, so the T cells may come from the graft donor. Each CDR3 is given without its conserved first and last residue. The D gene is left open where the match is weak.

TRBD1	16	TRBV19	ASSWIDRGPAWANVLT
TRBD1	10	TRBV12-3/TRBV12-4	ASSTGGCEQY
.	10	TRBV29-1	SVEDRLYGYT
.	14	TRBV12-3/TRBV12-4	ASSFRRKTLYNEQF
TRBD1	14	TRBV7-9	ASSPDRVIAKNIQY
TRBD1	11	TRBV18	ASSDREGTEAF
.	13	TRBV4-1	ASSPLGSAPYEQY
TRBD1	14	TRBV5-1	ASSSRGQPPWETQY
.	13	TRBV5-4	ASSLGQPSYNEQF
TRBD1	12	TRBV5-1	ASSLGQGATEAF
TRBD1	16	TRBV11-2	ASSLYYGGQGATDTQY
TRBD1	12	TRBV3-1	ASSDGQGRNTIY
.	16	TRBV5-1	ASSFAPPGELANYGYT
.	11	TRBV10-1	ASSERATGELF
.	12	TRBV7-9	ASSPRDGPYEQY